This is a list of T cell receptor beta chains from one sample in a study. TCRdb reanalysed the 5' RACE reads using MiXCR and keeps one entry per CDR3 protein. The table lists 9,500 to 15,000 distinct CDR3 sequences, roughly half of them singletons, with 12% in the top ten. The sequenced sample was tumor-infiltrating Tregs sorted from the breast tumor. The origin of the receptors is a female donor with breast cancer. CDR3s include the opening cysteine and the closing phenylalanine or tryptophan. A D gene is named only where the DNA matches it firmly. The listing skips clone size in some rows; elsewhere it reads once, few, many or a size class.

v_gene	abundance	d_gene	j_gene	CDR3aa	CDR3nt
TRBV20-1	NA	NA	TRBJ1-1	CSARVGITAFF	TGCAGTGCTAGAGTGGGAATCACAGCTTTCTTT
TRBV12-3/TRBV12-4	few	NA	TRBJ2-5	CASTPTPDPKETQYF	TGTGCCAGCACCCCTACTCCCGATCCTAAAGAGACCCAGTACTTC
TRBV20-1	few	TRBD2	TRBJ2-1	CSVNSGRINNEQFF	TGCAGTGTCAATAGCGGGAGGATTAACAATGAGCAGTTCTTC
TRBV28	NA	NA	TRBJ2-5	CASSLTQETQYF	TGTGCCAGCAGTCTCACCCAAGAGACCCAGTACTTC
TRBV20-1	NA	TRBD2	TRBJ2-1	CSASGRVVNEQFF	TGCAGTGCTAGCGGGAGGGTTGTTAATGAGCAGTTCTTC
TRBV12-3/TRBV12-4	NA	NA	TRBJ2-6	CASSFGGANVLTF	TGTGCCAGCAGTTTTGGTGGGGCCAACGTCCTGACTTTC
TRBV28	NA	NA	TRBJ2-3	CASSSGADRTDTQYF	TGTGCCAGCAGTTCCGGGGCAGACCGCACAGATACGCAGTATTTT
TRBV20-1	NA	NA	TRBJ2-3	CSARDPRVPDTQYF	TGCAGTGCTAGAGATCCCAGGGTTCCAGATACGCAGTATTTT
TRBV29-1	NA	TRBD2	TRBJ2-5	CSVESSGEETQYF	TGCAGCGTTGAGTCTAGCGGCGAAGAGACCCAGTACTTC
TRBV27	NA	NA	TRBJ2-1	CASSFHSGGNEQFF	TGTGCCAGCAGTTTTCATAGTGGGGGGAATGAGCAGTTCTTC
TRBV7-2	NA	NA	TRBJ2-3	CASSLAADTQYF	TGTGCCAGCAGCTTAGCCGCAGATACGCAGTATTTT
TRBV20-1	NA	TRBD2	TRBJ2-1	CSASGLAHQNEQFF	TGCAGTGCCTCGGGACTAGCGCACCAAAATGAGCAGTTCTTC
TRBV7-2	NA	NA	TRBJ1-2	CASSLGGGYGYTF	TGTGCCAGCAGCTTAGGAGGGGGCTATGGCTACACCTTC
TRBV7-8	NA	NA	TRBJ1-4	CASSFRATNEKLFF	TGTGCCAGCAGCTTTCGCGCAACTAATGAAAAACTGTTTTTT
TRBV20-1	NA	NA	TRBJ1-2	CSASSDRSYGYTF	TGCAGTGCTAGCAGTGACAGGTCGTATGGCTACACCTTC
TRBV20-1	few	TRBD2	TRBJ2-1	CSATQGLAGGPGEQFF	TGCAGTGCCACTCAGGGACTAGCGGGAGGGCCGGGTGAGCAGTTCTTC
TRBV10-3	NA	NA	TRBJ2-6	CAISGSGFLSGANVLTF	TGTGCCATCAGTGGGTCGGGGTTTCTCTCTGGGGCCAACGTCCTGACTTTC
TRBV28	NA	NA	TRBJ2-6	CASSLRQSGANVLTF	TGTGCCAGCAGTTTAAGACAGTCTGGGGCCAACGTCCTGACTTTC
TRBV10-3	medium-sized	NA	TRBJ2-7	CAISIGLRYEQYF	TGTGCCATCAGCATCGGACTTCGCTACGAGCAGTACTTC
TRBV29-1	NA	TRBD2	TRBJ2-1	CSAPVQLAGGGEQFF	TGCAGCGCCCCCGTTCAACTAGCGGGAGGGGGAGAGCAGTTCTTC
TRBV12-3/TRBV12-4	NA	NA	TRBJ2-7	CASSVGGQYYEQYF	TGTGCCAGCAGTGTCGGCGGACAGTACTACGAGCAGTACTTC
TRBV4-2	NA	TRBD1	TRBJ2-3	CASSQDLGGTGTDTQYF	TGTGCCAGCAGCCAAGATCTAGGCGGGACAGGGACAGATACGCAGTATTTT
TRBV10-3	NA	NA	TRBJ2-2	CAISELRESTGELFF	TGTGCCATTAGTGAGTTACGGGAGAGCACCGGGGAGCTGTTTTTT
TRBV30	few	NA	TRBJ2-1	CAWSQGYNEQFF	TGTGCCTGGAGCCAGGGCTACAATGAGCAGTTCTTC
TRBV27	NA	TRBD2	TRBJ2-1	CASSVRGTSGIYNEQFF	TGTGCCAGCAGTGTCAGGGGGACTAGCGGGATCTACAATGAGCAGTTCTTC
TRBV6-2/TRBV6-3	once	NA	TRBJ2-3	CASSYTVDTQYF	TGTGCCAGCAGTTACACCGTAGATACGCAGTATTTT
TRBV10-3	NA	NA	TRBJ1-2	CAIRQPADYGYTF	TGTGCCATCAGACAGCCCGCGGACTATGGCTACACCTTC
TRBV12-3/TRBV12-4	NA	NA	TRBJ2-2	CASTRAGANTRELFF	TGTGCCAGCACCCGGGCGGGGGCAAACACCAGGGAGCTGTTTTTT
TRBV20-1	few	TRBD2	TRBJ2-3	CSASGLAEDTQYF	TGCAGTGCCAGCGGACTAGCGGAAGATACGCAGTATTTT
TRBV20-1	NA	TRBD2	TRBJ2-1	CSARGSSGLYNEQFF	TGCAGTGCTAGAGGGTCTAGCGGGCTCTACAATGAGCAGTTCTTC
TRBV6-5	few	NA	TRBJ1-2	CATSSGGGYTF	TGTGCCACATCGTCCGGTGGTGGCTACACCTTC
TRBV29-1	NA	NA	TRBJ2-3	CSVEERRDTQYF	TGCAGCGTTGAAGAGAGGAGGGATACGCAGTATTTT
TRBV28	few	NA	TRBJ2-7	CASSLGGDVSYEQYF	TGTGCCAGCAGTTTAGGAGGGGACGTCTCCTACGAGCAGTACTTC
TRBV6-1	few	NA	TRBJ1-2	CASSSGPSNYGYTF	TGTGCCAGCAGTAGCGGACCGTCCAACTATGGCTACACCTTC
TRBV6-4	once	TRBD2	TRBJ2-1	CASSDSTSGSNEQFF	TGTGCCAGCAGTGACTCGACTAGCGGGAGCAATGAGCAGTTCTTC
TRBV4-1	NA	NA	TRBJ1-1	CASSQVLTAREAFF	TGCGCCAGCAGCCAAGTTTTGACCGCGAGGGAAGCTTTCTTT
TRBV27	NA	NA	TRBJ1-5	CASSKTDQPQHF	TGTGCCAGCAGTAAGACGGATCAGCCCCAGCATTTT
TRBV7-2	medium-sized	NA	TRBJ2-1	CASSTGLFDNEQFF	TGTGCCAGCAGCACCGGGCTATTTGACAATGAGCAGTTCTTC
TRBV11-2	NA	NA	TRBJ2-1	CASSQTLVSAFF	TGTGCCAGCAGCCAAACATTGGTCTCTGCGTTCTTC
TRBV7-2	NA	NA	TRBJ2-1	CASSSGYNEQFF	TGTGCCAGCAGCTCGGGCTACAATGAGCAGTTCTTC
TRBV7-3	NA	TRBD2	TRBJ2-1	CASSFPGLAAEQFF	TGTGCCAGCAGCTTCCCGGGACTAGCGGCTGAGCAGTTCTTC
TRBV7-9	NA	NA	TRBJ2-7	CASSTSYEQYF	TGTGCCAGCAGCACAAGCTACGAGCAGTACTTC
TRBV9	NA	NA	TRBJ2-2	CASTGPRGGELFF	TGTGCCAGCACGGGCCCTCGCGGCGGGGAGCTGTTTTTT
TRBV6-2/TRBV6-3	few	NA	TRBJ2-5	CASRASGETQYF	TGTGCCAGCCGAGCCAGTGGAGAGACCCAGTACTTC
TRBV7-9	few	NA	TRBJ2-5	CASSFGQAPETQYF	TGTGCCAGCAGCTTCGGGCAGGCGCCAGAGACCCAGTACTTC
TRBV6-1	NA	TRBD1	TRBJ2-1	CASPPRTGLGAEQFF	TGTGCCAGTCCGCCCCGGACAGGGTTAGGAGCTGAGCAGTTCTTC
TRBV20-1	NA	NA	TRBJ2-1	CSARDSRGASNEQFF	TGCAGTGCTAGAGATTCCCGCGGGGCTTCCAATGAGCAGTTCTTC
TRBV9	NA	NA	TRBJ2-1	CASSVGTLNEQFF	TGTGCCAGCAGCGTAGGTACTCTCAATGAGCAGTTCTTC
TRBV12-3/TRBV12-4	NA	NA	TRBJ1-5	CASGEGSLNQPQHF	TGTGCCAGCGGTGAGGGTAGCCTCAATCAGCCCCAGCATTTT
TRBV5-1	NA	NA	TRBJ2-1	CASSLVVANEQFF	TGCGCCAGCAGCTTGGTGGTAGCCAATGAGCAGTTCTTC
TRBV20-1	few	NA	TRBJ1-5	CSARLGGNQPQHF	TGCAGTGCCCGCCTCGGGGGCAATCAGCCCCAGCATTTT
TRBV12-3/TRBV12-4	NA	TRBD2	TRBJ2-1	CTSIRSGVRDGQFF	TGTACCAGCATCCGGAGCGGGGTGAGAGATGGGCAGTTCTTC